These T cell receptor beta chains were read from a single sample in a study of OX40 agonist ivuxolimab in advanced cancers. Method: immunoSEQ multiplex PCR; TCRdb's copy keeps in-frame clones and lacks some. In the table there are 95,000 to 150,000 clones, about nine tenths of which are singletons. Sequences were derived from CD4+ or CD8+ T cells sorted from blood, sampled in a trial of the OX40 agonist ivuxolimab. Every receptor here comes from an adult with an advanced solid tumor such as melanoma, head and neck, liver or kidney cancer. Each CDR3 is given with its conserved first and last residue. The order of the fields is CDR3 length, clone size, V gene, J gene, D gene, CDR3 DNA, CDR3 protein. D genes are given only for firm matches. Not every row has a clone size; where given, it reads once, few, many or a size class.

length: 12
size: NA
V: TRBV2
J: TRBJ2-7
D: NA
DNA: TGTGCCAGCAGAAAGGGTACCTACGAGCAGTACTTC
CDR3: CASRKGTYEQYF

length: 10
size: once
V: TRBV20-1
J: TRBJ2-1
D: NA
DNA: TGCAGCCCTGACTCCAATGAGCAGTTCTTC
CDR3: CSPDSNEQFF

length: 16
size: NA
V: TRBV7-2
J: TRBJ2-7
D: TRBD1
DNA: TGTGCCAGCAGCTATCGGACAGGAGAGAGCTCCTACGAGCAGTACTTC
CDR3: CASSYRTGESSYEQYF

length: 16
size: NA
V: TRBV9
J: TRBJ2-2
D: NA
DNA: TGTGCCAGCAGTGCAAGGGGAGCGGTTCACACCGGGGAGCTGTTTTTT
CDR3: CASSARGAVHTGELFF

length: 18
size: NA
V: TRBV25-1
J: TRBJ2-7
D: NA
DNA: TGTGCCAGCAGTGAAAAAACCCGCCCCGCGGGGACGGCGATCGAGCAGTACTTC
CDR3: CASSEKTRPAGTAIEQYF

length: 15
size: NA
V: TRBV7-3
J: TRBJ2-3
D: TRBD2
DNA: TGTGCCAGCAGCCTCGGACTAGCGGGGAAAGATACGCAGTATTTT
CDR3: CASSLGLAGKDTQYF

length: 13
size: once
V: TRBV7-7
J: TRBJ1-4
D: NA
DNA: TGTGCTAGCAGCTCTGGCGGCGGGGAAAAACTGTTTTTT
CDR3: CASSSGGGEKLFF

length: 15
size: NA
V: TRBV28
J: TRBJ2-1
D: TRBD2
DNA: TGTGCCAGCAGGGGACCGGGACTAGCGGACAATGAGCAGTTCTTC
CDR3: CASRGPGLADNEQFF

length: 13
size: NA
V: TRBV30
J: TRBJ1-6
D: NA
DNA: TGTGCCTGGAGTCAAGGGGATAATTCACCCCTCCACTTT
CDR3: CAWSQGDNSPLHF

length: 14
size: NA
V: TRBV19
J: TRBJ2-7
D: TRBD2
DNA: TGTGCCAGTAGGCTAGCGGGAGCCCGATACGAGCAGTACTTC
CDR3: CASRLAGARYEQYF

length: 19
size: NA
V: TRBV13
J: TRBJ2-5
D: TRBD2
DNA: TGTGCCAGCAGCTTACGGCTAGCGGGAGGAGAAGGGGGACAAGAGACCCAGTACTTC
CDR3: CASSLRLAGGEGGQETQYF

length: 15
size: NA
V: TRBV28
J: TRBJ2-3
D: NA
DNA: TGTGCCAGCAGTTTGGGTACTAGCCAAAGGGATACGCAGTATTTT
CDR3: CASSLGTSQRDTQYF

length: 12
size: NA
V: TRBV11-3
J: TRBJ2-7
D: NA
DNA: TGTGCCAGCAGCCGGGGATCCTACGAGCAGTACTTC
CDR3: CASSRGSYEQYF

length: 14
size: NA
V: TRBV18
J: TRBJ1-2
D: NA
DNA: TGTGCCAGCTCACCCGGGACCGCTGCTTATGGCTACACCTTC
CDR3: CASSPGTAAYGYTF

length: 17
size: NA
V: TRBV10-3
J: TRBJ1-1
D: NA
DNA: TGTGCCATCAGTGAGTCGAAAAGGCAGCTCATGAACACTGAAGCTTTCTTT
CDR3: CAISESKRQLMNTEAFF

length: 15
size: NA
V: TRBV11-3
J: TRBJ1-2
D: TRBD1
DNA: TGTGCCAGCAGCACAGCAAGGACAGGGGGCGATGGCTACACCTTC
CDR3: CASSTARTGGDGYTF

length: 14
size: NA
V: TRBV6-1
J: TRBJ1-2
D: NA
DNA: TGTGCCAGCAGTGGCGTCCGGGACGGCTATGGCTACACCTTC
CDR3: CASSGVRDGYGYTF

length: 16
size: NA
V: TRBV5-1
J: TRBJ2-2
D: NA
DNA: TGCGCCAGCAGCTTGGCTCGGGGGATCGACACCGGGGAGCTGTTTTTT
CDR3: CASSLARGIDTGELFF

length: 18
size: few
V: TRBV11-2
J: TRBJ1-2
D: NA
DNA: TGTGCCAGCAGCTATGCCTTCCAAATCAAAAAAGGAAACTATGGCTACACCTTC
CDR3: CASSYAFQIKKGNYGYTF

length: 14
size: NA
V: TRBV7-2
J: TRBJ2-5
D: NA
DNA: TGTGCCAGCAGCTTCAACGCCCGCCAAGAGACCCAGTACTTC
CDR3: CASSFNARQETQYF

length: 14
size: once
V: TRBV18
J: TRBJ1-2
D: NA
DNA: TGTGCCAGCTCACCATCCGGGCCCGTCAATGGCTACACCTTC
CDR3: CASSPSGPVNGYTF

length: 13
size: NA
V: TRBV7-2
J: TRBJ2-7
D: NA
DNA: TGTGCCAGCAGCTTTATGTTCGAGGACGAGCAGTACTTC
CDR3: CASSFMFEDEQYF

length: 14
size: NA
V: TRBV7-2
J: TRBJ2-5
D: NA
DNA: TGTGCCAGCCGGGGGCAGGGGGGTCGGGAGACCCAGTACTTC
CDR3: CASRGQGGRETQYF

length: 17
size: NA
V: TRBV19
J: TRBJ2-2
D: TRBD2
DNA: TGTGCCAGTAGTATAGATCAAGCGGGGGTGAACACCGGGGAGCTGTTTTTT
CDR3: CASSIDQAGVNTGELFF

length: 17
size: NA
V: TRBV7-9
J: TRBJ2-1
D: NA
DNA: TGTGCCAGCAGCATTACTAGTTTCCTAACCGACTACAATGAGCAGTTCTTC
CDR3: CASSITSFLTDYNEQFF

length: 15
size: once
V: TRBV6-5
J: TRBJ2-7
D: TRBD2
DNA: TGTGCCAGCAGCTCCGGGACTAGCGGACCCTACGAGCAGTACTTC
CDR3: CASSSGTSGPYEQYF

length: 12
size: NA
V: TRBV28
J: TRBJ2-7
D: NA
DNA: TGTGCCAGCAGCTGGAAGGCCTACGAGCAGTACTTC
CDR3: CASSWKAYEQYF

length: 14
size: NA
V: TRBV5-6
J: TRBJ1-3
D: NA
DNA: TGTGCCAGCAGCCTCTTGGGGACTGGAAACACCATATATTTT
CDR3: CASSLLGTGNTIYF

length: 15
size: NA
V: TRBV6-1
J: TRBJ2-2
D: TRBD2
DNA: TGTGCCAGCACTTTAGCGGGAGGGAACACCGGGGAGCTGTTTTTT
CDR3: CASTLAGGNTGELFF

length: 11
size: NA
V: TRBV18
J: TRBJ2-7
D: NA
DNA: TGTGCCAGCTCACCAGGGCCCGAGCAGTACTTC
CDR3: CASSPGPEQYF

length: 16
size: few
V: TRBV5-4
J: TRBJ1-4
D: NA
DNA: TGTGCCAGCAGCTCACGGGAGGGAGGGGCTAATGAAAAACTGTTTTTT
CDR3: CASSSREGGANEKLFF

length: 14
size: NA
V: TRBV5-1
J: TRBJ2-7
D: NA
DNA: TGCGCCAGCAGCTTGGTTCGGGAAGGAGACGAGCAGTACTTC
CDR3: CASSLVREGDEQYF

length: 12
size: NA
V: TRBV28
J: TRBJ2-2
D: NA
DNA: TGTGCCAGCAGTTTTAACACCGGGGAGCTGTTTTTT
CDR3: CASSFNTGELFF

length: 14
size: NA
V: TRBV30
J: TRBJ2-3
D: NA
DNA: TGTGCCTGGGGGGGAGTTCCCACCACAGATACGCAGTATTTT
CDR3: CAWGGVPTTDTQYF

length: 15
size: NA
V: TRBV6-1
J: TRBJ2-6
D: TRBD2
DNA: TGTGCCAGCACTTTGGGGGGGGCTGGGGCCAACGTCCTGACTTTC
CDR3: CASTLGGAGANVLTF